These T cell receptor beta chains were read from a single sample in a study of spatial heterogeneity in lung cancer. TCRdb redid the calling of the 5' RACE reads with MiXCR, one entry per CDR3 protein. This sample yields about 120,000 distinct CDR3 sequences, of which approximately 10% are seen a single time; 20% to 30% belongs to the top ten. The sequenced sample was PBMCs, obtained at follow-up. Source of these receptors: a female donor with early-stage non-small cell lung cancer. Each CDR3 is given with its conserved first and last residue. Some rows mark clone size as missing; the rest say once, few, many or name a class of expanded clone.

CDR3: CSARAADRVLAGVNVLTF
size: many
V: TRBV20-1

CDR3: CASSTRTSGVTDTQYF
size: many
V: TRBV12-3/TRBV12-4

CDR3: CASSEQILETQYF
size: few
V: TRBV7-9

CDR3: CATGLNTEAFF
size: NA
V: TRBV10-3

CDR3: CASSRETSLSEAFF
size: few
V: TRBV4-2

CDR3: CASSYLSSGNSYEQYF
size: NA
V: TRBV6-5

CDR3: CASSLLGPSTDTQYF
size: many
V: TRBV28

CDR3: CASSSDRGANTGELFF
size: NA
V: TRBV5-1

CDR3: CASAVGTARDTQYF
size: few
V: TRBV6-2/TRBV6-3

CDR3: CSASIRAGGTDTQYF
size: NA
V: TRBV20-1

CDR3: CSARDTGTGDTEAFF
size: NA
V: TRBV20-1

CDR3: CTSSQGDYPNLNIQYF
size: NA
V: TRBV4-3

CDR3: CASSEAGAWNEKLFF
size: NA
V: TRBV2